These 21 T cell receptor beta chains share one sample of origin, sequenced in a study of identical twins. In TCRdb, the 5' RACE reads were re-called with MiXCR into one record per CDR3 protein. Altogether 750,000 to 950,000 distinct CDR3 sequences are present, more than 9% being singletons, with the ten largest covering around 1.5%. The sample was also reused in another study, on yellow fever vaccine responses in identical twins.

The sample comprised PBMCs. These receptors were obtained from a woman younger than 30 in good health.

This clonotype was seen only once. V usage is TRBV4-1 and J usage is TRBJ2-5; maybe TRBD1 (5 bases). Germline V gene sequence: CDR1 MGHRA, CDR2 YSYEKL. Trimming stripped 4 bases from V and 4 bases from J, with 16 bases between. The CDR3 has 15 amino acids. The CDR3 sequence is CASSLPGQGAETQYF. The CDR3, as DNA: TGCGCCAGCAGCCTCCCAGGGCAGGGCGCAGAGACCCAGTACTTC.

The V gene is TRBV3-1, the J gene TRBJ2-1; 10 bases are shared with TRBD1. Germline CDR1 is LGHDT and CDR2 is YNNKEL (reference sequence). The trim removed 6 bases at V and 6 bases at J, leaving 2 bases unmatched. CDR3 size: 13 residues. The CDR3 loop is CASSWTGGNEQFF. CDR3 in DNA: TGTGCCAGCAGTTGGACAGGGGGCAATGAGCAGTTCTTC.

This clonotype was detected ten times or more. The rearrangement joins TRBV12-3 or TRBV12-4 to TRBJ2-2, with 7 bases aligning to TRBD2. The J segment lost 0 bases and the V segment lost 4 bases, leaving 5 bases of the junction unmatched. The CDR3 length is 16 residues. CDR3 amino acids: CASSSSSGANTGELFF. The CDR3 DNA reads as TGTGCCAGCAGTTCCTCTAGCGGAGCGAACACCGGGGAGCTGTTTTTT.

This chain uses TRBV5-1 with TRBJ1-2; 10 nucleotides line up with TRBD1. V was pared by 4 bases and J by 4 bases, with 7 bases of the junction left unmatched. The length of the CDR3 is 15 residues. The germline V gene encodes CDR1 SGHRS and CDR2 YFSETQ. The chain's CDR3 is CASSTGQGDSYGYTF. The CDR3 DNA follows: TGCGCCAGCAGCACCGGACAGGGGGACAGCTATGGCTACACCTTC.

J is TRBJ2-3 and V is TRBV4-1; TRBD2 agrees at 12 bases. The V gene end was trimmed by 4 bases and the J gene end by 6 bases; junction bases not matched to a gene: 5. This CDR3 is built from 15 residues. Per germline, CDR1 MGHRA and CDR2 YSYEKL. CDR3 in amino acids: CASSRPSGGEDTQYF. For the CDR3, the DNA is TGCGCCAGCAGCCGGCCTAGCGGGGGGGAGGATACGCAGTATTTT.

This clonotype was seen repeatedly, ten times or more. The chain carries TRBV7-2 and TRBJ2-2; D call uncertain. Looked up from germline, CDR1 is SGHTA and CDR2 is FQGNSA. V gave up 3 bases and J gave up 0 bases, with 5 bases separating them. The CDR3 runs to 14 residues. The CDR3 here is CASSFPTNTGELFF. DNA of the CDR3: TGTGCCAGCAGCTTTCCTACGAACACCGGGGAGCTGTTTTTT.

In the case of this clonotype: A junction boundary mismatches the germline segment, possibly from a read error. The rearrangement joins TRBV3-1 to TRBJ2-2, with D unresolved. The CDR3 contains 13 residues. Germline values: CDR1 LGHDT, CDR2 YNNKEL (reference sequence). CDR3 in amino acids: CASSQDPTRELFF. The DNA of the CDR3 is TGTGCCAGCAGCCAAGACCCCACCCGGGAGCTGTTTTTT. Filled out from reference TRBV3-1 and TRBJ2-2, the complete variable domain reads DTAVSQTPKYLVTQMGNDKSIKCEQNLGHDTMYWYKQDSKKFLKIMFSYNNKELIINETVPNRFSPKSPDKAHLNLHINSLELGDSAVYFCASSQDPTRELFFGEGSRLTVL.

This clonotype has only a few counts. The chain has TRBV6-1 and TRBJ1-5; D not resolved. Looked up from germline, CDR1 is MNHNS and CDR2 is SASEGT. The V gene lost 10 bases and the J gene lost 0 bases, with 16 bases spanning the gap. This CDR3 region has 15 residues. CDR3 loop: CATTEFRHSNQPQHF. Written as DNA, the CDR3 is TGTGCCACGACCGAATTTCGACATAGCAATCAGCCCCAGCATTTT.

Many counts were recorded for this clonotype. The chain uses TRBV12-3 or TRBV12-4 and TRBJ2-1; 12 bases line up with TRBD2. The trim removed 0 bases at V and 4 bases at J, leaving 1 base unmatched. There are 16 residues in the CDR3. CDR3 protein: CASSLALAGGYNEQFF. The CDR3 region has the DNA TGTGCCAGCAGTTTAGCACTAGCGGGAGGATACAATGAGCAGTTCTTC.

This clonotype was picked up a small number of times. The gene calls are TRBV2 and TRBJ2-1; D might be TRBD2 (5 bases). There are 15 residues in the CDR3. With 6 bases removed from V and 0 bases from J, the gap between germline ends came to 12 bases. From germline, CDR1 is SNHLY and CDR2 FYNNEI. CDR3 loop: CASRETRDSYNEQFF. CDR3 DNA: TGTGCCAGCAGAGAAACACGGGACTCCTACAATGAGCAGTTCTTC.

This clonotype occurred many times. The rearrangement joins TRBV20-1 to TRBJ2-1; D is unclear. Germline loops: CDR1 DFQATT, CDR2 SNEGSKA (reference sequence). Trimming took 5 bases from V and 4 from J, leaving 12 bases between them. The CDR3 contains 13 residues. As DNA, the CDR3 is TGCAGTGCTGCGACTGTCGGATACAATGAGCAGTTCTTC. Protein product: CSAATVGYNEQFF.

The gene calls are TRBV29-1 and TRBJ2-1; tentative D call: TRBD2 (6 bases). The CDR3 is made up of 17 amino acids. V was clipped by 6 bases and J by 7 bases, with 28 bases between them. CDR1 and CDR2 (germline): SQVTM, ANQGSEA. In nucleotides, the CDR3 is TGCAGCGTCGCCTCTATCCCATTTATGTCGGCGGGGAATGAGCAGTTCTTC. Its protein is CSVASIPFMSAGNEQFF.

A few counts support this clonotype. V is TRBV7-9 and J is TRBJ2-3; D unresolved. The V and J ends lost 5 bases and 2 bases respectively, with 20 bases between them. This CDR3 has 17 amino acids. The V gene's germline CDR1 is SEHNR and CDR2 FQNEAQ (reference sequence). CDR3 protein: CASSPQSGVFYTDTQYF. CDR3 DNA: TGTGCCAGCAGCCCCCAGAGTGGCGTGTTCTACACAGATACGCAGTATTTT.

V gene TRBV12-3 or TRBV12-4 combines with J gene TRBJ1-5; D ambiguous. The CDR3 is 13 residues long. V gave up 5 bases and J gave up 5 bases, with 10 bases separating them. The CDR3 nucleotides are TGTGCCAGCAGTCCAAGCGTGTATCAGCCCCAGCATTTT. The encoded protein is CASSPSVYQPQHF.

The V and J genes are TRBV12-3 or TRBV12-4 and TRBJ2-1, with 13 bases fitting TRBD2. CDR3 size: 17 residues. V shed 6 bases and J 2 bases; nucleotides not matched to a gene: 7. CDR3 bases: TGTGCCAGCAGATTAAGACTAGCGGGAGGCCCCTACAATGAGCAGTTCTTC. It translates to CASRLRLAGGPYNEQFF.

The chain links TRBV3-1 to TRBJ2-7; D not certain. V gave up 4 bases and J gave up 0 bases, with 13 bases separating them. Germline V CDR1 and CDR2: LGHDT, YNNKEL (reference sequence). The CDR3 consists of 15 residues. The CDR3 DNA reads TGTGCCAGCAGCCGTGCCAGGATACCCTCCTACGAGCAGTACGTC. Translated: CASSRARIPSYEQYV.

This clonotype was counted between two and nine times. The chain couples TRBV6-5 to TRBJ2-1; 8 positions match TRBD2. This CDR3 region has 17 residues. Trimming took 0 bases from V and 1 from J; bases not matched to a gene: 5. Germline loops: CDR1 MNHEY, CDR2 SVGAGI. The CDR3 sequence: CASSYSGGRRSYNEQFF. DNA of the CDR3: TGTGCCAGCAGTTACTCTGGCGGGAGGCGGTCCTACAATGAGCAGTTCTTC.

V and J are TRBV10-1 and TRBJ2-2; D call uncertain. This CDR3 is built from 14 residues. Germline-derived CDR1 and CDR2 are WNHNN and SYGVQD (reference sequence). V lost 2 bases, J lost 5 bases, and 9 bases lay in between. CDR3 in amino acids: CASSEDRLTGELFF. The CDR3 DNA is TGCGCCAGCAGTGAGGACCGTTTAACCGGGGAGCTGTTTTTT.

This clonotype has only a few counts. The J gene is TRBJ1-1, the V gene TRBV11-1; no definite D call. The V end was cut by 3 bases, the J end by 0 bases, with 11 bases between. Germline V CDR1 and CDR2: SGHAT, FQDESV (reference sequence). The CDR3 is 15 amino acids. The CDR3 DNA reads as TGTGCCAGCAGCTTCCTTCGGGGTGTGAACACTGAAGCTTTCTTT. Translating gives CASSFLRGVNTEAFF.

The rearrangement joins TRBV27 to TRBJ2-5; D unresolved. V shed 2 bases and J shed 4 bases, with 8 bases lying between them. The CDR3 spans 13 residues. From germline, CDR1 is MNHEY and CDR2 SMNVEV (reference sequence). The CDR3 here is CASSLRQLETQYF. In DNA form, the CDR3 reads TGTGCCAGCAGTTTAAGGCAGTTAGAGACCCAGTACTTC.

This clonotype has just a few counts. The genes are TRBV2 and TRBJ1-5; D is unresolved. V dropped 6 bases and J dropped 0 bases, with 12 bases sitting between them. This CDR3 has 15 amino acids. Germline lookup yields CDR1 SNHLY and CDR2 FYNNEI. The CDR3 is CASRPDEGSNQPQHF. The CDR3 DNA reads TGTGCCAGCAGACCCGATGAGGGTAGCAATCAGCCCCAGCATTTT. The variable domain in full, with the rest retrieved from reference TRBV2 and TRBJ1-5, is EPEVTQTPSHQVTQMGQEVILRCVPISNHLYFYWYRQILGQKVEFLVSFYNNEISEKSEIFDDQFSVERPDGSNFTLKIRSTKLEDSAMYFCASRPDEGSNQPQHFGDGTRLSIL.